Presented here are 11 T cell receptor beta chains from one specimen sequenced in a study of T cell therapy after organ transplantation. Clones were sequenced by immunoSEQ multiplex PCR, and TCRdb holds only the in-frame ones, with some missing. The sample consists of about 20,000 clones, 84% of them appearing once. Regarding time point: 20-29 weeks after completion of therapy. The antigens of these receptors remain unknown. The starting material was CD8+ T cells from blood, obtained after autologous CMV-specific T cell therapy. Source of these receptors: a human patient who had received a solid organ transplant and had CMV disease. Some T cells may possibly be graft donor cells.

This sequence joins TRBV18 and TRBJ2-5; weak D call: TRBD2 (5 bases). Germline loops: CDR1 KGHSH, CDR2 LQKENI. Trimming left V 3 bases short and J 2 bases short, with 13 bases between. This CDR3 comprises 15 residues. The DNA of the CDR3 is TGTGCCAGCTCACCGGACCCCTGGGAGCAAGAGACCCAGTACTTC. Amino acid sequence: CASSPDPWEQETQYF. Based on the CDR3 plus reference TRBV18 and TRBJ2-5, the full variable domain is NAGVMQNPRHLVRRRGQEARLRCSPMKGHSHVYWYRQLPEEGLKFMVYLQKENIIDESGMPKERFSAEFPKEGPSILRIQQVVRGDSAAYFCASSPDPWEQETQYFGPGTRLLVL.

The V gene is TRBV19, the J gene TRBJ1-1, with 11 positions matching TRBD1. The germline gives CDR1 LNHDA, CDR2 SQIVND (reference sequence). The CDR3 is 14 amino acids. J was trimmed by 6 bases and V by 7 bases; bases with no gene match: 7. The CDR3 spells CASTRTGGMAEAFF. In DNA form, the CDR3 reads TGTGCCAGTACAAGGACAGGGGGCATGGCTGAAGCTTTCTTT. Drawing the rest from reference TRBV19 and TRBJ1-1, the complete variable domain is DGGITQSPKYLFRKEGQNVTLSCEQNLNHDAMYWYRQDPGQGLRLIYYSQIVNDFQKGDIAEGYSVSREKKESFPLTVTSAQKNPTAFYLCASTRTGGMAEAFFGQGTRLTVV.

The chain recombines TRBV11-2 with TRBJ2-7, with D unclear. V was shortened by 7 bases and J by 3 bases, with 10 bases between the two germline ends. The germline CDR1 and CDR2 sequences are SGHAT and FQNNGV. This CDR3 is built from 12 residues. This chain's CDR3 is CASTLSFYEQYF. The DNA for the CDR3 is TGTGCCAGCACCCTTAGCTTCTACGAGCAGTACTTC.

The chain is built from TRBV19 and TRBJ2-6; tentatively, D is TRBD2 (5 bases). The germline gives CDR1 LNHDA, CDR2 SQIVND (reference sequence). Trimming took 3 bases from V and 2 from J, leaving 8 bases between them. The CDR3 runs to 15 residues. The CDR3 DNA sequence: TGTGCCAGTAGTATCTGGGGAGCTGGGGCCAACGTCCTGACTTTC. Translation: CASSIWGAGANVLTF.

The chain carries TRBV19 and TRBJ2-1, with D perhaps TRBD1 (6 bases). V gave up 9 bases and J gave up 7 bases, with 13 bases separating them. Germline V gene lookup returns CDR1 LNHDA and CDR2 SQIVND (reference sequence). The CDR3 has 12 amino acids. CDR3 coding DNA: TGTGCCAGCTCACCTCAGGGGAATGAGCAGTTCTTC. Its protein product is CASSPQGNEQFF.

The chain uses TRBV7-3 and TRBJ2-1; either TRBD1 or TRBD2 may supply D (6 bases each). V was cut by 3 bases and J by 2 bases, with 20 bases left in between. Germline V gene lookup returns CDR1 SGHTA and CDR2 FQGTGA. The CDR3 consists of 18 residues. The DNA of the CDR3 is TGTGCCAGCAGCTTTCTGGGGGGCCGAACCCCCGCCTACAATGAGCAGTTCTTC. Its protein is CASSFLGGRTPAYNEQFF.

The CDR3 sequence is CASSFAGDSYNQPQHF. CDR3 nucleotide sequence: TGTGCCAGCAGTTTCGCAGGGGACTCTTACAATCAGCCCCAGCATTTT. This chain joins TRBV28 and TRBJ1-5; D possibly corresponds to TRBD1 (6 bases). V dropped 3 bases and J dropped 3 bases, with 15 bases sitting between them. Germline V gene sequence: CDR1 MDHEN, CDR2 SYDVKM. CDR3 length equals 16 residues.

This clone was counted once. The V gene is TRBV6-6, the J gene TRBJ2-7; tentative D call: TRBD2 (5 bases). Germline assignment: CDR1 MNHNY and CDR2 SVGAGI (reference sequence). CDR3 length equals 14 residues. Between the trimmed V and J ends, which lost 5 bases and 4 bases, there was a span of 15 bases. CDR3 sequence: CASSPAVLGYEQYF. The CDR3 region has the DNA TGTGCCAGCAGTCCAGCGGTCTTGGGGTACGAGCAGTACTTC.

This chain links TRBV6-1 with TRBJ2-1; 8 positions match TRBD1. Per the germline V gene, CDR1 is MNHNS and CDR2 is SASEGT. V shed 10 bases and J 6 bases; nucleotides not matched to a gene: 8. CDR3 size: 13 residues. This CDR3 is CANRTGMFNEQFF. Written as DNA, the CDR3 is TGTGCCAATAGGACAGGGATGTTCAATGAGCAGTTCTTC.

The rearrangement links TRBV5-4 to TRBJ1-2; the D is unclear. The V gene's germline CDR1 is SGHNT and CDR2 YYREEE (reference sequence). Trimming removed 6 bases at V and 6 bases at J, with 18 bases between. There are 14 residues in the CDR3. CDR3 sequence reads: CASTPSGGYHGYTF. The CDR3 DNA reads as TGTGCCAGCACCCCTTCCGGAGGGTATCATGGCTACACCTTC.

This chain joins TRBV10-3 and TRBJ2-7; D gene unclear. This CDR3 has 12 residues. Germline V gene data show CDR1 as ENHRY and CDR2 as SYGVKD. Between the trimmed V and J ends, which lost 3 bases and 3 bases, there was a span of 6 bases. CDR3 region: CAISDKFYEQYF. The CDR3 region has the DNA TGTGCCATCAGTGATAAATTCTACGAGCAGTACTTC.